Listed below are T cell receptor beta chains from one sample, sequenced in a study of siplizumab effects on memory and regulatory T cells. Repertoires were generated with immunoSEQ multiplex PCR, while TCRdb's copy carries only in-frame clones and drops some. The sample yields about 110,000 clones, 92% seen once. Sequencing was carried out using CD4+ T cells sorted from blood. These receptors originate from a human donor in good health. Both conserved end residues are part of each CDR3.

v_gene: TRBV4-1; j_gene: TRBJ1-3; CDR3aa: CASSQGQSSGNTIYF
v_gene: TRBV2; j_gene: TRBJ2-7; CDR3aa: CASNIGAFSYEQYF
v_gene: TRBV4-1; j_gene: TRBJ1-2; CDR3aa: CASSLVGGVNYYGYTF
v_gene: TRBV11-2; j_gene: TRBJ1-1; CDR3aa: CASSSVRAGNTEAFF
v_gene: TRBV10-1; j_gene: TRBJ2-3; CDR3aa: CASSESSTGSNTQYF
v_gene: TRBV10-3; j_gene: TRBJ2-7; CDR3aa: CAISGSGVVLYF
v_gene: TRBV6-1; j_gene: TRBJ1-2; CDR3aa: CASTPGGLGLGGYTF
v_gene: TRBV19; j_gene: TRBJ1-1; CDR3aa: CASSMEGYIPEAFF
v_gene: TRBV28; j_gene: TRBJ1-5; CDR3aa: CASKGNQPQHF
v_gene: TRBV5-1; j_gene: TRBJ2-1; CDR3aa: CASSPDRNNEQFF
v_gene: TRBV9; j_gene: TRBJ2-2; CDR3aa: CASSVVPSADTGELFF
v_gene: TRBV6-5; j_gene: TRBJ1-2; CDR3aa: CASSYGYDTANYGYTF
v_gene: TRBV15; j_gene: TRBJ2-3; CDR3aa: CATSPRLAGASTDTQYF
v_gene: TRBV19; j_gene: TRBJ1-5; CDR3aa: CASRDLQREPQHF
v_gene: TRBV7-9; j_gene: TRBJ1-3; CDR3aa: CASSLPGNTIYF
v_gene: TRBV10-1; j_gene: TRBJ2-3; CDR3aa: CASSGDSGSMYTQYF
v_gene: TRBV11-2; j_gene: TRBJ2-7; CDR3aa: CASTGVWVPEQYF
v_gene: TRBV6-5; j_gene: TRBJ1-1; CDR3aa: CASRDSYRAFF
v_gene: TRBV7-2; j_gene: TRBJ1-4; CDR3aa: CASSLERSNEKLFF
v_gene: TRBV6-5; j_gene: TRBJ1-2; CDR3aa: CASSYSKGPYGYTF
v_gene: TRBV6-5; j_gene: TRBJ2-7; CDR3aa: CASRTTSGNSYEQYF
v_gene: TRBV5-1; j_gene: TRBJ2-5; CDR3aa: CASSLGGEETQYF
v_gene: TRBV5-1; j_gene: TRBJ1-2; CDR3aa: CASSHSRGNYGYTF
v_gene: TRBV2; j_gene: TRBJ2-3; CDR3aa: CAGTPGLAGATTQYF
v_gene: TRBV5-1; j_gene: TRBJ2-5; CDR3aa: CASGKDSESLETQYF
v_gene: TRBV6-6; j_gene: TRBJ2-1; CDR3aa: CASSPHTSGYDNEQFF
v_gene: TRBV13; j_gene: TRBJ2-7; CDR3aa: CASSRTGTFHYEQYF
v_gene: TRBV12-5; j_gene: TRBJ2-7; CDR3aa: CASVVSGTASYEQYF
v_gene: TRBV27; j_gene: TRBJ2-5; CDR3aa: CASSENSGQETQYF
v_gene: TRBV18; j_gene: TRBJ2-1; CDR3aa: CASSPLDGGAYNEQFF
v_gene: TRBV5-1; j_gene: TRBJ2-7; CDR3aa: CASRDGPYEQYF
v_gene: TRBV5-1; j_gene: TRBJ1-6; CDR3aa: CASSLGSRDRNNSPLHF